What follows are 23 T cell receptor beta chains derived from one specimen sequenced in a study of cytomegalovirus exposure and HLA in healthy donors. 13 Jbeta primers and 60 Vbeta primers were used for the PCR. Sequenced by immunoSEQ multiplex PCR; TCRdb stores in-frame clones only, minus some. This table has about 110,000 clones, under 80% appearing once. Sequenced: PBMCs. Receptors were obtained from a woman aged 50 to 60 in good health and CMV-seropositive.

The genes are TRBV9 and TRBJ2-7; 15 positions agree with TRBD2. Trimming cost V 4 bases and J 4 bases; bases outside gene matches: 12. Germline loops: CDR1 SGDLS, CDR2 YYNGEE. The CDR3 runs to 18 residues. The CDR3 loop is CASSPRGGTSGGPYEQYF. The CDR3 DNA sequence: TGTGCCAGCAGCCCCCGAGGAGGGACTAGCGGGGGGCCATACGAGCAGTACTTC.

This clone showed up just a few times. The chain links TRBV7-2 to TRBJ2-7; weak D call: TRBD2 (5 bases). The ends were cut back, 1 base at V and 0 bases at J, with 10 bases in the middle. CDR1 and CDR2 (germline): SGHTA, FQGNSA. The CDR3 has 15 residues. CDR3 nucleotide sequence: TGTGCCAGCAGCTTAGGTCTAGCCCTCTCCTACGAGCAGTACTTC. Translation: CASSLGLALSYEQYF. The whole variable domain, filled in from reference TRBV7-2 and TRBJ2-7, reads GAGVSQSPSNKVTEKGKDVELRCDPISGHTALYWYRQSLGQGLEFLIYFQGNSAPDKSGLPSDRFSAERTGGSVSTLTIQRTQQEDSAVYLCASSLGLALSYEQYFGPGTRLTVT.

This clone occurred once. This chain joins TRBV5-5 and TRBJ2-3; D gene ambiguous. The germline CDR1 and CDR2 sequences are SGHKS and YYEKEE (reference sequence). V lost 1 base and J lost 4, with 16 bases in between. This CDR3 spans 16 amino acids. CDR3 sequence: CASSLRHQSSADTQYF. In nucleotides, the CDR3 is TGTGCCAGCAGCTTGCGCCATCAGTCAAGCGCAGATACGCAGTATTTT.

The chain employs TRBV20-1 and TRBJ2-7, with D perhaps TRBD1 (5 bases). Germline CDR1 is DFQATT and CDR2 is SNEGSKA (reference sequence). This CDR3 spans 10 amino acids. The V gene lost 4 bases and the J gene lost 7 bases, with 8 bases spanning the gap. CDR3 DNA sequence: TGCAGTGCTACAGGGAAAGAGCAGTACTTC. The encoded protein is CSATGKEQYF.

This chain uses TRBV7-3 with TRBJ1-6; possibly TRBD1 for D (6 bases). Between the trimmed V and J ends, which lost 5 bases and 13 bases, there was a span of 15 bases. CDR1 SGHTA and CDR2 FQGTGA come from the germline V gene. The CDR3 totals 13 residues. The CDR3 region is CASSKNREMPLHF. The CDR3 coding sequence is TGTGCCAGCAGCAAAAACAGGGAAATGCCCCTCCACTTT.

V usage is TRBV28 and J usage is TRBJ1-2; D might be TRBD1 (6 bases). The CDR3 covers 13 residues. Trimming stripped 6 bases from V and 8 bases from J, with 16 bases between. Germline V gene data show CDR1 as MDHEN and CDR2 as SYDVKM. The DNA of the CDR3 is TGTGCCAGCAGGAGATCTGGACAGCGCGGCTACACCTTC. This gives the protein CASRRSGQRGYTF.

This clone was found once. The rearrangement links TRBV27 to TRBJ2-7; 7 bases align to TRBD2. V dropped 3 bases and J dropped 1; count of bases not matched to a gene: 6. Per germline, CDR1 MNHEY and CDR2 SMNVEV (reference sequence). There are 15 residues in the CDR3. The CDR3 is CASSFTGEGSYEQYF. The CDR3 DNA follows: TGTGCCAGCAGTTTTACTGGGGAGGGATCCTACGAGCAGTACTTC.

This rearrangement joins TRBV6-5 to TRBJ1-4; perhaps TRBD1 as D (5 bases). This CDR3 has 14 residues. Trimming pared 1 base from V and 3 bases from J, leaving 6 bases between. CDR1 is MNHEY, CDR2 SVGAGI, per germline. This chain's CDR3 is CASSYWGANEKLFF. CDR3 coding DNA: TGTGCCAGCAGTTACTGGGGGGCTAATGAAAAACTGTTTTTT.

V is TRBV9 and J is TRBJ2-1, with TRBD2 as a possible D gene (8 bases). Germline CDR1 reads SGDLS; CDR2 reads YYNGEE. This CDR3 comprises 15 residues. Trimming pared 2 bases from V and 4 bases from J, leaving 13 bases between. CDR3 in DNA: TGTGCCAGCAGCGTCGGGAGGGGGCCTTACAATGAGCAGTTCTTC. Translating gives CASSVGRGPYNEQFF.

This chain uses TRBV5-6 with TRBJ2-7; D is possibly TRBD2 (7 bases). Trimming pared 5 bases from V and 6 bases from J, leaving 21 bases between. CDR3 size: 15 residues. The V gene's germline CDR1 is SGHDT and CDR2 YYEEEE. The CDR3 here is CASSWFGTGGVEQYF. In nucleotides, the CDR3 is TGTGCCAGCAGTTGGTTTGGGACGGGGGGCGTCGAGCAGTACTTC.

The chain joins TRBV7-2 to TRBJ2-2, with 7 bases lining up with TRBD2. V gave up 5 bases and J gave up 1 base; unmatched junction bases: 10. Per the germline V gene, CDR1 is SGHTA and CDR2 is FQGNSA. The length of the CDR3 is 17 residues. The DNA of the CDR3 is TGTGCCAGCAGCCCCTACCGGACTAGAGGGAACACCGGGGAGCTGTTTTTT. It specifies CASSPYRTRGNTGELFF. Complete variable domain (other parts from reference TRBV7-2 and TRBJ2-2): GAGVSQSPSNKVTEKGKDVELRCDPISGHTALYWYRQSLGQGLEFLIYFQGNSAPDKSGLPSDRFSAERTGGSVSTLTIQRTQQEDSAVYLCASSPYRTRGNTGELFFGEGSRLTVL.

CDR3 residues: CASSLRLAGGRRSYNEQFF. DNA for the CDR3: TGTGCCAGCAGCCTCCGACTAGCGGGGGGCCGGCGTTCCTACAATGAGCAGTTCTTC. This chain connects TRBV11-2 to TRBJ2-1; 13 bases fit TRBD2. V lost 5 bases and J lost 1; bases outside the gene matches: 11. Germline V gives CDR1 SGHAT, CDR2 FQNNGV. The CDR3 has 19 residues.

The CDR3 region has the DNA TGTGCCAGCAGCTTTCGAGGGGGCGGATACTATGGCTACACCTTC. It codes for CASSFRGGGYYGYTF. The chain couples TRBV5-4 to TRBJ1-2; 7 bases align to TRBD1. The CDR3 covers 15 residues. Germline CDR1 is SGHNT and CDR2 is YYREEE (reference sequence). V gave up 2 bases and J gave up 3 bases; unmatched junction bases: 7.

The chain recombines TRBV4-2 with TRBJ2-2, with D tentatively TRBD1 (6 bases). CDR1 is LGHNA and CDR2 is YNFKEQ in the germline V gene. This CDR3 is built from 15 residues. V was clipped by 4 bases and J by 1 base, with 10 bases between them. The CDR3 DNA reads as TGTGCCAGCAGCCCTTTGACAGGGAACACCGGGGAGCTGTTTTTT. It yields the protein CASSPLTGNTGELFF.

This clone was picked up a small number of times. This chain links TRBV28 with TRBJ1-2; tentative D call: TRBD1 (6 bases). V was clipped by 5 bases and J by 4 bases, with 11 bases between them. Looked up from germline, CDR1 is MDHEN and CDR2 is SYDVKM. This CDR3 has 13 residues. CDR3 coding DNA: TGTGCCAGCAGTCCCCAGGGGCTCTATGGCTACACCTTC. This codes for CASSPQGLYGYTF.

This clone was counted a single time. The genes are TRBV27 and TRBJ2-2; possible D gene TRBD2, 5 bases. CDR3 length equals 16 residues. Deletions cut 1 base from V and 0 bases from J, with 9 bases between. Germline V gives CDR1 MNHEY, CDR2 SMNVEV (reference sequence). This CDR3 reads CASSLLPGANTGELFF. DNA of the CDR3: TGTGCCAGCAGTTTATTGCCCGGGGCGAACACCGGGGAGCTGTTTTTT.

In DNA, the CDR3 is TGTGCCAGCAGCTATGGACAGGGAACCCCCAATTCACCCCTCCACTTT. Amino acid sequence: CASSYGQGTPNSPLHF. This chain joins TRBV11-2 and TRBJ1-6; TRBD1 matches 8 bases. The CDR3 is 16 amino acids. Germline V gene sequence: CDR1 SGHAT, CDR2 FQNNGV. V shed 4 bases and J 7 bases; nucleotides not matched to a gene: 9.

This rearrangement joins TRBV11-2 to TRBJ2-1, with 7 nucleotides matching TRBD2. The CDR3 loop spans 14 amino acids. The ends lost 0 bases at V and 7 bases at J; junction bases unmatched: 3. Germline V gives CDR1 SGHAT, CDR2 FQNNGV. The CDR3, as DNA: TGTGCCAGCAGCTTAGACGGGGAGGGAAATGAGCAGTTCTTC. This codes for CASSLDGEGNEQFF.

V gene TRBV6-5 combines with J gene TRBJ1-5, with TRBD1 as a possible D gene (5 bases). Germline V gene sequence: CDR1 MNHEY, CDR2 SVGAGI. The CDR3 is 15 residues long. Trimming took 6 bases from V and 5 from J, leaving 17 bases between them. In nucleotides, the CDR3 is TGTGCCAGCAGCGCCATCGACAGACCCCATCAGCCCCAGCATTTT. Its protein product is CASSAIDRPHQPQHF.

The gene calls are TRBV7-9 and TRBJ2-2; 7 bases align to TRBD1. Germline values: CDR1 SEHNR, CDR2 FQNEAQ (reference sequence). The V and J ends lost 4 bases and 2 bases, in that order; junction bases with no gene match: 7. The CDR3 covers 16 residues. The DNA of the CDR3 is TGTGCCAGCAGCTCCCGACAGGGTTCTAACACCGGGGAGCTGTTTTTT. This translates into CASSSRQGSNTGELFF.

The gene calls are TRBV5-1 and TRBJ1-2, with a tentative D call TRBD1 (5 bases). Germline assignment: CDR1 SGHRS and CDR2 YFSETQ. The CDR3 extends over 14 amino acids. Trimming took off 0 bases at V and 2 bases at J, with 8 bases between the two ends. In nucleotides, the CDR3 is TGCGCCAGCAGCTTGGCTGGGGGGAACTATGGCTACACCTTC. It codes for CASSLAGGNYGYTF.

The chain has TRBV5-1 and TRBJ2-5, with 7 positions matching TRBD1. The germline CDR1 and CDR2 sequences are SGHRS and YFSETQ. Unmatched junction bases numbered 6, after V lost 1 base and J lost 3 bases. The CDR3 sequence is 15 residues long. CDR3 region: CASSLYGTEEETQYF. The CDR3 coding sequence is TGCGCCAGCAGCTTGTATGGGACAGAAGAAGAGACCCAGTACTTC.

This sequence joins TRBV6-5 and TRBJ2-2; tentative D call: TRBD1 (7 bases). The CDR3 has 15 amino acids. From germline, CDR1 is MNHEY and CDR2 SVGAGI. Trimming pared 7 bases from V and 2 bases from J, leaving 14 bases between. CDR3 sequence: CASTRGDTNTGELFF. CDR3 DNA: TGTGCCAGCACCAGGGGGGACACTAACACCGGGGAGCTGTTTTTT.